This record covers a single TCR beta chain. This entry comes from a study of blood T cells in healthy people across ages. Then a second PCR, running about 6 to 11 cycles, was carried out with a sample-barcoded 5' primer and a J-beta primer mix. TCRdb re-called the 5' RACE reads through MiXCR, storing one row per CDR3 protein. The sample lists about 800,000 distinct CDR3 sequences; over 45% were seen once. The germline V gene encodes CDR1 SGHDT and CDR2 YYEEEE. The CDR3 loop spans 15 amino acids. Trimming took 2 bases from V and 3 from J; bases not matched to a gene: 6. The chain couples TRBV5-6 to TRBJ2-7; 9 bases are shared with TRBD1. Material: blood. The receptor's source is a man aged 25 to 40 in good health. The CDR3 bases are TGTGCCAGCAGCTTCGGGACAGGGAGCGTCTACGAGCAGTACTTC. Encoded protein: CASSFGTGSVYEQYF.